Here is one T cell receptor (beta chain) with its context. The data stem from a study of T cell responses to AZD1222 COVID-19 vaccine. Measured with immunoSEQ multiplex PCR; TCRdb has only the in-frame clones, and not every one. The sample lists 120,000 to 150,000 clones; roughly 87% were seen once. The V and J ends lost 6 bases and 2 bases respectively, with 10 bases between them. CDR3 length equals 13 residues. Per germline, CDR1 SQVTM and CDR2 ANQGSEA. This chain joins TRBV29-1 and TRBJ1-4; D possibly corresponds to TRBD1 (6 bases). The source material was peripheral blood, sampled 28 days after the second AZD1222 dose. The clonotype was recovered from an adult who received the AZD1222 COVID-19 vaccine. This CDR3 is CSVEGGTNEKLFF. CDR3 DNA: TGCAGCGTCGAGGGGGGGACTAATGAAAAACTGTTTTTT.